This T cell receptor (beta chain) was identified during a study of T-cell reconstitution after alpha-beta-depleted transplantation in children. Study-level points and caveats: Several hundred expanded graft clones reportedly were the source of alpha-beta T cells about two months after transplant. There were some patients whose high TCRbeta diversity at day 60 came from surviving recipient T cells and thymic progenitors. At one year after transplant, newly produced T cells mostly accounted for T-cell counts and diversity.

The authors prepared the TCRbeta library with unique molecular identifiers. Via MiXCR, TCRdb re-called the PCR reads, giving one row per CDR3 protein. The table shows hundreds of thousands of distinct CDR3 sequences, with roughly a tenth occurring only once. This clonotype was counted between two and nine times. The antigen is undetermined. The specimen comprised PBMCs, sampled before TCRalphabeta/CD19-depleted stem cell transplant. This TCR came from a child aged 2-15 years with inherited bone marrow failure, due to receive a stem cell transplant.

This chain's CDR3 is CASVGYDGEQFF. DNA for the CDR3: TGCGCCAGCGTCGGTTACGATGGGGAGCAGTTCTTC. This chain links TRBV5-1 with TRBJ2-1; D gene ambiguous. Germline V gene data show CDR1 as SGHRS and CDR2 as YFSETQ. The CDR3 consists of 12 residues. V lost 7 bases and J 10 bases, leaving 15 bases between the germline ends.